These 30 T cell receptor beta chains originate from one sample sequenced in a study of blood T cell repertoires in COVID-19. Only in-frame clones appear in the TCRdb table, and some are missing; sequencing was by immunoSEQ multiplex PCR. This table holds around 220,000 clones, 70% to 90% found once. The sample taken for sequencing was PBMCs or T cells enriched from blood (not recorded which). These receptors were taken from a woman in her forties or fifties with acute COVID-19.

V gene TRBV6-5 combines with J gene TRBJ2-3, with 8 bases aligning to TRBD1. V shed 4 bases and J 0 bases; nucleotides not matched to a gene: 3. The germline V gene encodes CDR1 MNHEY and CDR2 SVGAGI. The CDR3 runs to 15 residues. CDR3 region: CASSFRDRSTDTQYF. In DNA, the CDR3 is TGTGCCAGCAGTTTCCGGGACAGGAGCACAGATACGCAGTATTTT.

This chain links TRBV4-1 with TRBJ1-2; weak D call: TRBD1 (6 bases). Per germline, CDR1 MGHRA and CDR2 YSYEKL. The CDR3 is 16 amino acids. With 2 bases removed from V and 1 base from J, the gap between germline ends came to 14 bases. The CDR3 loop reads CASSQNPGTLNYGYTF. Here the CDR3 DNA reads TGCGCCAGCAGCCAAAATCCCGGGACACTTAACTATGGCTACACCTTC.

The genes are TRBV19 and TRBJ2-1; D is perhaps TRBD2 (6 bases). V dropped 3 bases and J dropped 9 bases, with 12 bases sitting between them. The CDR3 extends over 13 amino acids. Germline CDR1 LNHDA, CDR2 SQIVND (reference sequence). CDR3 sequence (DNA): TGTGCCAGTAGTATGAGGAGGGACTTTGAGCAGTTCTTC. Its translation: CASSMRRDFEQFF.

The V gene is TRBV28, the J gene TRBJ2-2; D is undetermined. CDR1 is MDHEN, CDR2 SYDVKM, per germline. The V and J ends lost 5 bases and 6 bases respectively, with 16 bases between them. This CDR3 has 15 residues. CDR3 in DNA: TGTGCCAGCAGTGCGAGGTACTCCTACCCCGGGGAGCTGTTTTTT. Amino acids: CASSARYSYPGELFF.

V usage is TRBV28 and J usage is TRBJ2-7, with no clear D. V lost 5 bases to trimming and J lost 3 bases, with 14 bases between them. CDR1 is MDHEN and CDR2 is SYDVKM in the germline V gene. This CDR3 contains 14 residues. CDR3 amino acids: CASSPPGAVYEQYF. For the CDR3, the DNA is TGTGCCAGCAGTCCGCCGGGTGCGGTCTACGAGCAGTACTTC.

The chain is built from TRBV7-9 and TRBJ2-4; maybe TRBD2 (6 bases). Trimming stripped 1 base from V and 0 bases from J, with 16 bases between. Germline V gene sequence: CDR1 SEHNR, CDR2 FQNEAQ (reference sequence). The CDR3 totals 18 residues. Here the CDR3 DNA reads TGTGCCAGCAGCTTAGTCGGGCGTAGGGGACTAGCCAAAAACATTCAGTACTTC. Protein sequence: CASSLVGRRGLAKNIQYF.

The V and J genes are TRBV2 and TRBJ2-1; TRBD1 matches 7 bases. The V gene end was trimmed by 4 bases and the J gene end by 4 bases; junction bases not matched to a gene: 4. CDR1 is SNHLY and CDR2 is FYNNEI in the germline V gene. This CDR3 has 14 amino acids. This CDR3 is CASSGGQEYNEQFF. Written as DNA, the CDR3 is TGTGCCAGCAGTGGAGGACAGGAGTACAATGAGCAGTTCTTC.

The V call is TRBV3-1 (or the pseudogene TRBV3-2), the J call TRBJ2-3, with TRBD2 matching 12 bases. From germline, CDR1 is LGHDT and CDR2 YNNKEL (reference sequence). J was trimmed by 4 bases and V by 0 bases; bases with no gene match: 5. The CDR3 extends over 17 amino acids. The chain's CDR3 is CASSQDRLAGEADTQYF. For the CDR3, the DNA is TGTGCCAGCAGCCAAGATAGACTAGCGGGAGAGGCAGATACGCAGTATTTT.

The V call is TRBV5-8, the J call TRBJ2-1; perhaps TRBD2 as D (5 bases). Germline values: CDR1 SGHTS, CDR2 YDEGEE. Trimming cost V 0 bases and J 10 bases, with 8 bases left between them. CDR3 size: 12 residues. The CDR3 reads CASSLGGNEQFF. CDR3 nucleotides: TGTGCCAGCAGCTTGGGAGGGAACGAGCAGTTCTTC.

This chain joins TRBV12-3 or TRBV12-4 and TRBJ1-4; D is possibly TRBD1 (5 bases). The CDR3 consists of 13 residues. V dropped 6 bases and J dropped 4 bases, with 9 bases sitting between them. The CDR3 nucleotides are TGTGCCAGCAGCCCCCAGGGTAATGAAAAACTGTTTTTT. Its translation: CASSPQGNEKLFF.

This clone has just one count. The chain recombines TRBV3-1 (or the pseudogene TRBV3-2) with TRBJ2-7; 9 bases line up with TRBD2. J was trimmed by 5 bases and V by 4 bases; bases with no gene match: 9. Germline V gene lookup returns CDR1 LGHDT and CDR2 YNNKEL (reference sequence). This CDR3 region has 15 residues. The CDR3 DNA reads TGTGCCAGCAGCCTTCTTAGCGGGAGAAATAACGAGCAGTACTTC. It specifies CASSLLSGRNNEQYF.

V and J are TRBV14 and TRBJ1-3; D is ambiguous. The length of the CDR3 is 15 residues. V was pared by 0 bases and J by 4 bases, with 10 bases between. The germline gives CDR1 SGHDN, CDR2 FVKESK. The CDR3 DNA follows: TGTGCCAGCAGCCAAGATCTAGTCCGCGGAAACACCATATATTTT. Protein: CASSQDLVRGNTIYF.

This clone was seen only a few times. This chain connects TRBV18 to TRBJ1-2; TRBD1 might be the D (5 bases). V lost 2 bases, J lost 6 bases, and 10 bases lay in between. The germline gives CDR1 KGHSH, CDR2 LQKENI. This CDR3 is built from 13 residues. Written as DNA, the CDR3 is TGTGCCAGCTCACCATCTGGGGGGGATGGCTACACCTTC. This sequence encodes CASSPSGGDGYTF.

This chain uses TRBV10-3 with TRBJ2-4; 11 positions match TRBD2. Trimming at V came to 1 base and at J to 1 base, leaving 0 bases not matched to a gene. The CDR3 is made up of 16 amino acids. CDR1 is ENHRY and CDR2 is SYGVKD in the germline V gene. This CDR3 is CAISEWTSGAKNIQYF. In DNA form, the CDR3 reads TGTGCCATCAGTGAGTGGACTAGCGGGGCCAAAAACATTCAGTACTTC.

V and J are TRBV9 and TRBJ2-3, with D perhaps matching TRBD2 (6 bases). The CDR3 spans 13 residues. Trimming stripped 5 bases from V and 2 bases from J, with 9 bases between. CDR1 and CDR2 from the germline V gene are SGDLS and YYNGEE. CDR3 bases: TGTGCCAGCAGGGGGGGATACACAGATACGCAGTATTTT. It specifies CASRGGYTDTQYF.

The CDR3 DNA is TGTGCCAGCAGCCAGGACAGTAACTATGGCTACACCTTC. It codes for CASSQDSNYGYTF. The chain is built from TRBV6-2 or TRBV6-3 and TRBJ1-2; the D gene is possibly TRBD1 (6 bases). Trimming stripped 6 bases from V and 1 base from J, with 9 bases between. There are 13 residues in the CDR3. Germline values: CDR1 MNHEY, CDR2 SVGEGT.

The V and J genes are TRBV29-1 and TRBJ2-1; D remains ambiguous. Trimming removed 0 bases at V and 4 bases at J, with 10 bases between. The CDR3 loop spans 14 amino acids. Germline loops: CDR1 SQVTM, CDR2 ANQGSEA. The CDR3, as DNA: TGCAGCGTTGAAGAAGAGAGGCTGTACAATGAGCAGTTCTTC. It translates to CSVEEERLYNEQFF.

This clone was counted a few times. The chain combines TRBV7-2 with TRBJ2-5; 8 bases agree with TRBD2. V gave up 1 base and J gave up 1 base; unmatched junction bases: 11. The V gene's germline CDR1 is SGHTA and CDR2 FQGNSA. The CDR3 consists of 18 residues. The DNA of the CDR3 is TGTGCCAGCAGCTTAGGGTACGGTACTAGCGGATCCCAAGAGACCCAGTACTTC. Protein sequence: CASSLGYGTSGSQETQYF.

V usage is TRBV28 and J usage is TRBJ1-1; D is unresolved. The CDR3 consists of 16 residues. The V end lost 3 bases, the J end lost 0 bases, and 14 bases lay between the germline ends. Germline loops: CDR1 MDHEN, CDR2 SYDVKM. The CDR3 protein is CASSFIRGPMNTEAFF. The CDR3 coding sequence is TGTGCCAGCAGTTTTATTCGGGGTCCGATGAACACTGAAGCTTTCTTT.

The CDR3 loop is CASSSRDRGFPYEQYF. The CDR3 DNA reads as TGTGCCAGCAGCTCCCGGGACAGGGGGTTCCCCTACGAGCAGTACTTC. The chain combines TRBV3-1 (or the pseudogene TRBV3-2) with TRBJ2-7; 11 bases line up with TRBD1. CDR1 is LGHDT, CDR2 YNNKEL, per germline (reference sequence). With V trimmed by 5 bases and J by 2 bases, 8 bases remained unmatched. The CDR3 runs to 16 residues.

This CDR3 is CASSRYNEQFF. Written as DNA, the CDR3 is TGTGCCAGCAGTCGCTACAATGAGCAGTTCTTC. The V call is TRBV27, the J call TRBJ2-1; unclear D gene. The germline V gene encodes CDR1 MNHEY and CDR2 SMNVEV (reference sequence). The length of the CDR3 is 11 residues. Trimming shortened V by 5 bases and J by 3 bases, and 2 bases separated the two germline ends.

V usage is TRBV19 and J usage is TRBJ1-5; D gene uncertain. Trimming took off 9 bases at V and 1 base at J, with 22 bases between the two ends. The CDR3 has 17 amino acids. Germline CDR1 reads LNHDA; CDR2 reads SQIVND (reference sequence). CDR3 bases: TGTGCCAGCGGGCAAATCCTCCTCGGGGTCAGCAATCAGCCCCAGCATTTT. It translates to CASGQILLGVSNQPQHF.

The V call is TRBV15, the J call TRBJ1-2; 9 bases align to TRBD1. The CDR3 spans 16 residues. The germline gives CDR1 LNHNV, CDR2 YYDKDF (reference sequence). The trim removed 1 base at V and 4 bases at J, leaving 7 bases unmatched. CDR3 nucleotides: TGTGCCACCAGCAGAGGAGGGACAGGGTTTGGCTATGGCTACACCTTC. This gives the protein CATSRGGTGFGYGYTF.

The chain is built from TRBV18 and TRBJ1-4; D unclear. Trimming removed 1 base at V and 8 bases at J, with 20 bases between. This CDR3 region has 17 residues. Germline assignment: CDR1 KGHSH and CDR2 LQKENI. CDR3 sequence (DNA): TGTGCCAGCTCACCACAGGGCGGAGCAACCGGAGGGGAAAAACTGTTTTTT. It codes for CASSPQGGATGGEKLFF.

V usage is TRBV30 and J usage is TRBJ1-1; 9 bases match TRBD1. With 2 bases clipped from V and 0 bases from J, the junction kept 4 bases outside the gene matches. CDR1 is GTSNPN and CDR2 is SVGIG in the germline V gene (reference sequence). The CDR3 sequence is 15 residues long. CDR3 amino acids: CAWSWTGVMNTEAFF. The DNA of the CDR3 is TGTGCCTGGAGTTGGACAGGGGTAATGAACACTGAAGCTTTCTTT. The variable domain in full, with the rest retrieved from reference TRBV30 and TRBJ1-1, is SQTIHQWPATLVQPVGSPLSLECTVEGTSNPNLYWYRQAAGRGLQLLFYSVGIGQISSEVPQNLSASRPQDRQFILSSKKLLLSDSGFYLCAWSWTGVMNTEAFFGQGTRLTVV.

There are a few counts of this clone. This chain connects TRBV7-3 to TRBJ1-1; D is ambiguous. The V end lost 5 bases, the J end lost 7 bases, and 11 bases lay between the germline ends. In germline, CDR1 is SGHTA, CDR2 FQGTGA. This CDR3 has 12 amino acids. The CDR3, as DNA: TGTGCCAGCAGCACCCGGGAAGGTGAAGCTTTCTTT. This translates into CASSTREGEAFF. Complete variable domain (other parts from reference TRBV7-3 and TRBJ1-1): GAGVSQTPSNKVTEKGKYVELRCDPISGHTALYWYRQSLGQGPEFLIYFQGTGAADDSGLPNDRFFAVRPEGSVSTLKIQRTERGDSAVYLCASSTREGEAFFGQGTRLTVV.

The CDR3: CASSFGGLITEAFF. CDR3 DNA: TGTGCCAGCAGTTTCGGGGGTCTTATCACTGAAGCTTTCTTT. V usage is TRBV27 and J usage is TRBJ1-1; D might be TRBD1 (5 bases). The CDR3 contains 14 residues. V dropped 3 bases and J dropped 4 bases, with 12 bases sitting between them. Germline CDR1 and CDR2: MNHEY and SMNVEV (reference sequence).

This chain uses TRBV19 with TRBJ1-1; perhaps TRBD1 as D (5 bases). Trimming cost V 6 bases and J 5 bases, with 10 bases left between them. The germline V gene encodes CDR1 LNHDA and CDR2 SQIVND (reference sequence). The CDR3 is 12 amino acids. The CDR3 protein is CASRGQGTEAFF. In DNA form, the CDR3 reads TGTGCCAGTAGGGGGCAAGGAACTGAAGCTTTCTTT.

The CDR3 reads CASSQDRGIGELFF. Written as DNA, the CDR3 is TGTGCCAGCAGCCAAGATCGGGGTATTGGGGAGCTGTTTTTT. J is TRBJ2-2 and V is TRBV14; tentative D call: TRBD2 (5 bases). V was trimmed by 0 bases and J by 8 bases, leaving 10 bases between them. This CDR3 has 14 residues. In germline, CDR1 is SGHDN, CDR2 FVKESK.

This clone appeared once. The chain employs TRBV15 and TRBJ1-5; D remains ambiguous. The V gene lost 4 bases and the J gene lost 0 bases, with 13 bases spanning the gap. This CDR3 has 16 residues. Germline CDR1 LNHNV, CDR2 YYDKDF (reference sequence). The CDR3 DNA reads as TGTGCCACCAGCACCCGACGACATAATAGCAATCAGCCCCAGCATTTT. Residues: CATSTRRHNSNQPQHF. The variable domain in full, completed from reference TRBV15 and TRBJ1-5, reads DAMVIQNPRYQVTQFGKPVTLSCSQTLNHNVMYWYQQKSSQAPKLLFHYYDKDFNNEADTPDNFQSRRPNTSFCFLDIRSPGLGDTAMYLCATSTRRHNSNQPQHFGDGTRLSIL.